The T cell receptor (beta chain) under discussion was sequenced for a study of identical twins. This clonotype was detected only a few times. Its antigen is unidentified. Study findings and constraints: The authors noted that invariant MAIT and iNKT cells could partly confound zero-insertion analyses. Weaker excess twin sharing was seen among beta out-of-frame sequences. Models underestimated out-of-frame TCR alpha sharing in monozygotic twins.

A template switching step contributed a universal primer site, while unique molecular identifiers were present in the cDNA. Each CDR3 protein is one row after TCRdb ran MiXCR on the 5' RACE reads. The data show around 340,000 distinct CDR3 sequences, roughly an eighth seen once. Per the germline V gene, CDR1 is SQVTM and CDR2 is ANQGSEA. The CDR3 extends over 15 amino acids. Trimming left V 3 bases short and J 3 bases short, with 18 bases between. Separately, the same data were catalogued under a study of yellow fever vaccine responses in identical twins.

The chain recombines TRBV29-1 with TRBJ2-7; a possible D gene is TRBD2 (6 bases). The clonotype originates from a woman between 18 and 29 years old in good health. The sequenced sample consisted of CD8+ T cells sorted from blood. The CDR3 sequence: CSVEASAEPHYEQYF. DNA of the CDR3: TGCAGCGTTGAGGCTAGCGCAGAACCCCACTACGAGCAGTACTTC.